The following is a T cell receptor beta chain sequence with its context. Its specificity is not known. The read ends 3 residues before the CDR3 terminus; that terminus is restored from the germline J gene. V lost 2 bases to trimming and J lost 3 bases; unmatched junction nucleotides: 10. This CDR3 is 18 amino acids long. Germline CDR1 is MGHRA and CDR2 is YSYEKL. The data are from a study of T cells in women clearing cervical HPV infection. Study-wide results and caveats: Cases carried less TRBV6-7 than controls: around 0.11% versus 0.15%. It is unknown whether associations predate infection; no effector/memory or HPV-specific sorting. Richness plus V gene abundances separated cases from controls with AUC 0.8 to 0.85.

The assay was immunoSEQ multiplex PCR, and TCRdb's table has in-frame clones only and misses some. The repertoire table contains some 23,000 clones. V and J are TRBV4-1 and TRBJ2-3, with 11 bases aligning to TRBD2. Sequences were obtained from blood buffy coat. The clonotype comes from a woman between 18 and 69 years old with a cervical HPV16 infection that either progressed to CIN3+ or cleared (not recorded which). CDR3: CASSQRITGTSGTDTQYF. The part of the CDR3 DNA that was read is TGCGCCAGCAGCCAACGAATAACCGGGACTAGCGGTACAGATACG.